The 6 T cell receptor beta chains below all came from one sample that was sequenced in a study of a mutant IDH1 vaccine in newly diagnosed glioma. Clones were read by immunoSEQ multiplex PCR, and TCRdb kept only the in-frame ones, dropping some. This repertoire shows roughly 74,000 clones, approximately 85% found once; its top ten account for around 0.77%. No antigen has been assigned to these receptors. The time point here: week 23, last vaccination. Doses comprised 300 ug of mutant IDH1 20-mer peptide each, plus topical imiquimod. The material sequenced was PBMCs, taken from a glioma patient whose treatment included an IDH1 peptide vaccine. Receptors originate from a woman between 50 and 59 years old with glioma.

This clone is a singleton in its sample. This chain joins TRBV5-1 and TRBJ2-3; 10 bases are a match to TRBD2. Losses at the gene ends were 4 bases for V and 3 bases for J; bases not matched to a gene: 8. The CDR3 length is 16 residues. Per germline, CDR1 SGHRS and CDR2 YFSETQ. Written as DNA, the CDR3 is TGCGCCAGCAGCCCATATAGCGGGAGGCCTACAGATACGCAGTATTTT. This sequence encodes CASSPYSGRPTDTQYF.

The V call is TRBV5-6, the J call TRBJ1-1, with TRBD1 as a possible D gene (6 bases). V lost 4 bases and J 0 bases, leaving 13 bases between the germline ends. The germline V gene has CDR1 SGHDT and CDR2 YYEEEE. CDR3 length: 15 amino acids. The CDR3 is CASSNRQALNTEAFF. Written as DNA, the CDR3 is TGTGCCAGCAGCAACAGACAGGCCTTGAACACTGAAGCTTTCTTT.

This clone was counted a single time. The chain links TRBV12-5 to TRBJ2-1; 9 bases are shared with TRBD2. CDR3 length: 17 residues. The V and J ends lost 0 bases and 7 bases, in that order; junction bases with no gene match: 10. Germline V gene data show CDR1 as LGHNT and CDR2 as FRNRAP. The CDR3 nucleotides read TGTGCTAGTGGTTTGGTTTTCCGCGGGAGGGCCTGGAATGAGCAGTTCTTC. This sequence encodes CASGLVFRGRAWNEQFF.

This clone was detected once. The V and J genes are TRBV27 and TRBJ2-2; D gene unclear. CDR1 and CDR2 from the germline V gene are MNHEY and SMNVEV (reference sequence). The V and J ends lost 8 bases and 1 base respectively, with 11 bases between them. The CDR3 totals 14 residues. The CDR3 loop reads CASRLKRNTGELFF. The CDR3 DNA is TGTGCCAGCCGCCTAAAACGGAACACCGGGGAGCTGTTTTTT.

This rearrangement joins TRBV7-9 to TRBJ2-7; no clear D. Per the germline V gene, CDR1 is SEHNR and CDR2 is FQNEAQ (reference sequence). Trimming left V 2 bases short and J 0 bases short, with 2 bases between. This CDR3 is 12 amino acids long. The CDR3 loop reads CASSLSSYEQYF. The CDR3 region has the DNA TGTGCCAGCAGCTTAAGCTCCTACGAGCAGTACTTC.

This clone showed up just a few times. J is TRBJ1-2 and V is TRBV25-1; tentatively, D is TRBD1 (5 bases). The CDR3 covers 13 residues. CDR1 is MGHDK and CDR2 is SYGVNS in the germline V gene. Trimming removed 4 bases at V and 6 bases at J, with 12 bases between. CDR3 loop: CASSVDWGDGYTF. CDR3 coding DNA: TGTGCCAGCAGTGTAGACTGGGGGGATGGCTACACCTTC.